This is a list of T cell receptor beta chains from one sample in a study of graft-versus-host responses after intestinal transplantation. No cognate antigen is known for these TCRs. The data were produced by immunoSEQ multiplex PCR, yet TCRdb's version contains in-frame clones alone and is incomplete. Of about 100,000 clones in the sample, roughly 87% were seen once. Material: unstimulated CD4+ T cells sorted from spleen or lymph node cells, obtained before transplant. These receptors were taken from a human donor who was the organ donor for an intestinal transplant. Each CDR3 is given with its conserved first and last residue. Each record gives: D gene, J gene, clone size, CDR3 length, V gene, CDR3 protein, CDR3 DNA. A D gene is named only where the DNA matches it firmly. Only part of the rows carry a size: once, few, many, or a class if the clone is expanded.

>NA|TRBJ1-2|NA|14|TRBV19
CASSPRRENYGYTF
TGTGCCAGTAGTCCCCGTCGGGAGAACTATGGCTACACCTTC
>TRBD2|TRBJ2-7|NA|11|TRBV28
CATWGGYEQYF
TGTGCCACCTGGGGGGGTTACGAGCAGTACTTC
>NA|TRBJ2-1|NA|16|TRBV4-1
CASSKNRDSSYNEQFF
TGCGCCAGCAGCAAAAACAGGGATAGCTCCTACAATGAGCAGTTCTTC
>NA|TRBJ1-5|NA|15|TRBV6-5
CATKPRGALNQPQHF
TGTGCCACCAAACCTCGGGGAGCCCTCAATCAGCCCCAGCATTTT
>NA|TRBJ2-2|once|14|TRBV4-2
CASSQVSFTGELFF
TGTGCCAGCAGCCAAGTTTCCTTTACCGGGGAGCTGTTTTTT
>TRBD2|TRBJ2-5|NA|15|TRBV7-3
CASSSSGGERETQYF
TGTGCCAGCAGCAGTAGCGGGGGGGAGCGGGAGACCCAGTACTTC
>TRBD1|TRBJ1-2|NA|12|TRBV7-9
CASSPLTGTYTF
TGTGCCAGCAGCCCGTTGACAGGGACCTACACCTTC
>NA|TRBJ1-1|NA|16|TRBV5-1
CASSLEGQRMNTEAFF
TGCGCCAGCAGCTTGGAAGGGCAGCGCATGAACACTGAAGCTTTCTTT
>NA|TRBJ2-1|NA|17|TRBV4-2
CASSQDVRDQGKNEQFF
TGTGCCAGCAGCCAAGACGTCCGGGACCAGGGGAAGAATGAGCAGTTCTTC
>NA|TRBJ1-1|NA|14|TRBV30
CAWTGGGRRTEAFF
TGTGCCTGGACCGGGGGGGGGAGGAGAACTGAAGCTTTCTTT
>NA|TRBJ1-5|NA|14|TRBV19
CASPWPRTRPPQHF
TGTGCCAGCCCCTGGCCCCGGACTAGGCCGCCCCAGCATTTT
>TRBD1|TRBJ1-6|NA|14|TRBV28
CASSLPQGSSPLHF
TGTGCCAGCAGTTTACCACAGGGGAGTTCACCCCTCCACTTT
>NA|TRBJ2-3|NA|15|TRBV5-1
CASSLSAAQANTQYF
TGCGCCAGCAGCTTGTCGGCGGCACAGGCGAATACGCAGTATTTT
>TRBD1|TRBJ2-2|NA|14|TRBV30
CAWSIRQGAGELFF
TGTGCCTGGAGTATAAGACAGGGGGCCGGGGAGCTGTTTTTT
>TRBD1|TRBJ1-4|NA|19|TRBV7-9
CASSQLRDRGRVTNEKLFF
TGTGCCAGCAGCCAACTCCGGGACAGGGGGCGCGTAACTAATGAAAAACTGTTTTTT
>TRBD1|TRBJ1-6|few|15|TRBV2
CASNPDRGLNSPLHF
TGTGCCAGCAATCCGGACAGGGGGCTTAATTCACCCCTCCACTTT
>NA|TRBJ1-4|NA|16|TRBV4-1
CASTPSTQRQHEKLFF
TGCGCCAGCACCCCGTCAACCCAACGGCAGCATGAAAAACTGTTTTTT